This T cell receptor (beta chain) was sequenced in a study of blood T cell repertoires in COVID-19. Original data processing: Estimation of nucleated cell counts was performed using reference gene primer amplification. Libraries were prepared by immunoSEQ multiplex PCR; TCRdb keeps only in-frame clonotypes and omits some of them. For V, J and clone size, that table is used; D and trimming come from the DNA. This sample has approximately 300,000 clones; roughly 85% occur once, and the top ten carry 1.9%. As concerns this clone: Other DNA sequences from this sample encode an identical CDR3 as well.

Germline CDR1 GTSNPN, CDR2 SVGIG (reference sequence). The V segment lost 1 base and the J segment 10 bases; nucleotides outside the gene matches: 1. This CDR3 comprises 13 residues. This chain connects TRBV30 to TRBJ1-6, with 10 positions matching TRBD1. Specimen: PBMCs or T cells enriched from blood (not recorded which). The TCR comes from a woman aged 25 to 45 who had been exposed to COVID-19. The CDR3 sequence: CAWSEGQGSPLHF. CDR3 DNA sequence: TGTGCCTGGAGTGAGGGACAGGGGTCACCCCTCCACTTT.